This T cell receptor (beta chain) emerged from a study of blood T cell repertoires in COVID-19. Sequencing was performed with immunoSEQ multiplex PCR; in TCRdb, only in-frame clones are kept and a portion is missing. The sample lists nearly 55,000 clones; around 90% were seen once. CDR3 length: 15 residues. The V gene's germline CDR1 is MNHNS and CDR2 SASEGT. V shed 0 bases, J shed 6 bases, and the junction held 4 bases outside the gene matches. This receptor was identified in a woman aged 60-75 years with active or convalescent COVID-19. The chain employs TRBV6-1 and TRBJ1-5; 8 bases align to TRBD1. The sequenced sample was peripheral blood. The CDR3 sequence is CASSEATGVGQPQHF. CDR3 nucleotides: TGTGCCAGCAGTGAAGCGACAGGGGTGGGTCAGCCCCAGCATTTT.